The T cell receptor (beta chain) under discussion was sequenced for a study of a mutant IDH1 vaccine in newly diagnosed glioma (dated by TCRdb to 2020 to 2022). For the study in its entirety: Patients received eight vaccinations in weeks 1, 3, 5, 7, 11, 15, 19 and 23, corresponding to visits V03 through V10. Vaccination began 4-6 weeks after radiotherapy alone, or alongside temozolomide cycles in the chemotherapy-containing groups. Of the 25 to 35 patients who were treated, approximately 60% were male and roughly 38% were female, and the mean age was around 40 years. Before enrollment, most patients had been given radiochemotherapy with temozolomide as standard therapy, while the rest had received either radiotherapy alone or temozolomide alone. Peripheral blood was drawn at six visits: V03 (baseline), V05, V07, V10, V12 and V13. Longitudinal TCRB deep sequencing was performed for around 23 treated patients wherever samples were available for exploratory analyses. Paper-wide results and their limitations: Availability determined which PBMC samples were chosen for TCRB deep sequencing. Pseudoprogression seemed to be unrelated to changes in the top peripheral T cell clonotypes found by TCRB sequencing. Immune responses induced by the vaccine were seen in roughly 92% of patients across multiple MHC alleles. According to the authors, sample limitations meant that analyses of patient blood samples could not be reproduced.

Libraries came from the immunoSEQ multiplex PCR assay. Following the manufacturer's protocol, the hsTCRB Kit was used to amplify rearranged TCR beta chain sequences. Sequencing of TCRB libraries was carried out on an Illumina MiSeq. On the authors' methods: The proprietary platform of the kit vendor was used for demultiplexing, trimming and gene mapping. Imported from immuneACCESS, the table was reduced by TCRdb to in-frame sequences with V and J called. These copies leave out some clones; in studies compared against another copy, an unresolved V gene accounts for under half, and the cause of the remainder is not known. The V and J calls and the clone size are those of that table, but D and trimming were determined from the DNA. In all, the sample holds some 29,000 clones, and roughly 85% of those were seen once. The ten largest account for about 15% of the sample. The time point label, as the study defines it: week 23, last vaccination. Each vaccine dose, consisting of 300 ug of a 20-mer mutant IDH1 peptide in Montanide, was administered subcutaneously with topical imiquimod. Newly diagnosed WHO grade 3 or 4 IDH1-mutant astrocytomas showing loss of nuclear ATRX were present in the donors. The samples were drawn from NOA16, a multicentre, single-arm, open-label phase I trial in Germany that tested a mutant IDH1 peptide vaccine in humans for the first time. Genomic DNA for TCRB sequencing was extracted from EDTA blood using the DNeasy Blood and Tissue Kit.

In regard to this clone: This clone's antigen is unknown. Base qualities are not at hand, and no much larger clone is one base apart.

CDR1 and CDR2 are drawn from the germline V gene: MGHRA, YSYEKL. Here V drops 4 bases and J drops 8 bases, and the junction holds 10 bases not matched to any gene. Its CDR3 holds 15 amino acids, cysteine through phenylalanine. Here the CDR3 DNA is all that survives: 45 bases in frame from base 1. This receptor was taken from a woman aged 30 to 39 with glioma. The specimen was PBMCs, collected from a glioma patient whose treatment included an IDH1 peptide vaccine. Here the chain combines TRBV4-1 and TRBJ1-4, with 7 junctional bases fitting TRBD1. CDR3 reads: CASSPLPGQQEKLFF. In nucleotide form, the sequence is TGCGCCAGCAGCCCGTTGCCGGGACAGCAAGAAAAACTGTTTTTT.